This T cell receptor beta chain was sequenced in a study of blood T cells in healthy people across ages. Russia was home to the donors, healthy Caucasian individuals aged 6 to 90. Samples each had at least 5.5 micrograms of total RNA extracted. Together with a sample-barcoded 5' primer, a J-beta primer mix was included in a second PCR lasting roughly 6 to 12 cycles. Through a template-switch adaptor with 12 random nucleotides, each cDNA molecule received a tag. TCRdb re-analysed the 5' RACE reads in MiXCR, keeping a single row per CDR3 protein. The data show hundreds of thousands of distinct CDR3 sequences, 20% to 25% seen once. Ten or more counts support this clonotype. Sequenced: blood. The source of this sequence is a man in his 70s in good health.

Written as DNA, the CDR3 is TGTGCCAGCAGCCCGTGGACTAGCGGGTATCCTCAGGAAGGCCAGTACTTC. Translating gives CASSPWTSGYPQEGQYF. The V call is TRBV3-1, the J call TRBJ2-5, with 11 bases that match TRBD2. Looked up from germline, CDR1 is LGHDT and CDR2 is YNNKEL (reference sequence). The CDR3 extends over 17 amino acids. V trimming: 4 bases; J trimming: 10 bases; junction bases outside the gene matches: 17.